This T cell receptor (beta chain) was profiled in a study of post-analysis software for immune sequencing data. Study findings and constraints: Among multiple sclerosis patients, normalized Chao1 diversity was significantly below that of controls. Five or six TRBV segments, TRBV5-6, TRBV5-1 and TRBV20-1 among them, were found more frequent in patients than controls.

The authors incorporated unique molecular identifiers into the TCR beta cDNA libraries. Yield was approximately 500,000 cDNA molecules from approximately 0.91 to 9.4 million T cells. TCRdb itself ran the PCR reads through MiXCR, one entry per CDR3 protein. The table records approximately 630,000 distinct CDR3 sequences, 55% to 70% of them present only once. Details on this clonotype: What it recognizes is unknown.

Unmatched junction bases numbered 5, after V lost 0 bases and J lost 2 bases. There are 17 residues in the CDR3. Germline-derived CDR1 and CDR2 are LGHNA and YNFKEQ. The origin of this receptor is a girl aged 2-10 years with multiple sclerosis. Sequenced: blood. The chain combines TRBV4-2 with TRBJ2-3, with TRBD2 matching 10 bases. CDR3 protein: CASSQERLAGDTDTQYF. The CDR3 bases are TGTGCCAGCAGCCAAGAGCGACTAGCGGGTGACACAGATACGCAGTATTTT.